This paragraph covers one T cell receptor beta chain sequence. Its antigen is still unknown. TCRdb re-called the 5' RACE reads and catalogs CDR3 proteins one per entry, DNA excluded. This listing includes approximately 440,000 distinct CDR3 sequences. The source of the sample is a study of T cells expressing NK-cell markers. Study as a whole: Sequencing covered eight donors, seven HCMV-seropositive and one seronegative.

Germline assignment: CDR1 MDHEN and CDR2 SYDVKM. The CDR3 loop spans 14 amino acids. Findings and caveats of the study: Among four donors, these clonotypes also ranked first in the CD3+CD56-NKG2C+ fraction.

This chain joins TRBV28 and TRBJ2-5. The sample comprised blood T cells: a sorted CD56 or NKG2C T cell subset, CD4+ or CD8+ T cells, or bulk PBMC T cells (not recorded which). The receptor's source is a woman in her forties or fifties in good health. The chain's CDR3 is CASSSGLDRGTQYF.